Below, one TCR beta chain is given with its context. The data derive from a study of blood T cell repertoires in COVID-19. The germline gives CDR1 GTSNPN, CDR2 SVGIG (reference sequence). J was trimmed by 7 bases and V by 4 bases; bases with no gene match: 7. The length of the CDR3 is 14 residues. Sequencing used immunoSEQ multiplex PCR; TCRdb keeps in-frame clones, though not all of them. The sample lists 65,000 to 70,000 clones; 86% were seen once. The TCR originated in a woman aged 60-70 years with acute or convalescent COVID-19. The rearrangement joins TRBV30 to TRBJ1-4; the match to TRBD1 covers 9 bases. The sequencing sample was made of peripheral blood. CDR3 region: CAWMRTGVSEKLFF. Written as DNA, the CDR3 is TGTGCCTGGATGCGGACAGGGGTTAGTGAAAAACTGTTTTTT.